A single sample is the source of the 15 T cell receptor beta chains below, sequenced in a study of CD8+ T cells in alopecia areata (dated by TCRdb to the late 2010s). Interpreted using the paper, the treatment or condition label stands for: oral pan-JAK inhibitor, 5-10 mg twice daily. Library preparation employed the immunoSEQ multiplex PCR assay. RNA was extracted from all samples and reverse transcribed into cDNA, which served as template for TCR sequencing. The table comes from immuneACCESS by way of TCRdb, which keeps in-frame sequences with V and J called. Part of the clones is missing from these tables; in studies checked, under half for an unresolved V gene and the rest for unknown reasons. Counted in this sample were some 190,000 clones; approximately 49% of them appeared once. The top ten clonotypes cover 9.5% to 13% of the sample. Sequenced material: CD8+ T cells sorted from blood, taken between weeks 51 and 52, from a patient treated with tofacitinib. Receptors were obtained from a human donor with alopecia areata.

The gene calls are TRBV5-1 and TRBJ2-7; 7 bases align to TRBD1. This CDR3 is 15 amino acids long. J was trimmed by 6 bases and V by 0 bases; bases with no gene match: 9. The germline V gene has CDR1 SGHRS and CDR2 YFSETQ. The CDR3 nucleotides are TGCGCCAGCAGCTTGGCCGAACAGGGGCCCTTCGAGCAGTACTTC. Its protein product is CASSLAEQGPFEQYF. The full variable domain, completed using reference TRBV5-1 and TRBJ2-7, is KAGVTQTPRYLIKTRGQQVTLSCSPISGHRSVSWYQQTPGQGLQFLFEYFSETQRNKGNFPGRFSGRQFSNSRSEMNVSTLELGDSALYLCASSLAEQGPFEQYFGPGTRLTVT.

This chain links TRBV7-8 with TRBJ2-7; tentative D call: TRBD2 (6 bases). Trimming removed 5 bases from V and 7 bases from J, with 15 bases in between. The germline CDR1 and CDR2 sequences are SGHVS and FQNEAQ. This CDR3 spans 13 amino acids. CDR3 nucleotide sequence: TGTGCCAGCAGCCTCAATGCGGGACTGGAGCAGTACTTC. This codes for CASSLNAGLEQYF.

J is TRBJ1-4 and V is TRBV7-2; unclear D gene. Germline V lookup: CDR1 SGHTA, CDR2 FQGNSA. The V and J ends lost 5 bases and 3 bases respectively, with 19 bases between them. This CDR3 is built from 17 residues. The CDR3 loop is CASSNRVWQPPNEKLFF. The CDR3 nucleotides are TGTGCCAGCAGCAATCGTGTGTGGCAGCCTCCTAATGAAAAACTGTTTTTT.

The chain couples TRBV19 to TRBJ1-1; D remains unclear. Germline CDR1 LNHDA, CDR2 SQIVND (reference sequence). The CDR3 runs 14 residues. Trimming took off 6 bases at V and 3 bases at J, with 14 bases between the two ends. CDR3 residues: CASSNVGWDTEAFF. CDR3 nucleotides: TGTGCCAGTAGCAACGTCGGCTGGGACACTGAAGCTTTCTTT.

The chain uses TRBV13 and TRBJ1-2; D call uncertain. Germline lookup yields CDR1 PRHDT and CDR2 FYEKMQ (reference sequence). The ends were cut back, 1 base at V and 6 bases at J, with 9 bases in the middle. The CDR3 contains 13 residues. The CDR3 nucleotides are TGTGCCAGCAGCTTAGAACCGGAGGATGGCTACACCTTC. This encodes CASSLEPEDGYTF. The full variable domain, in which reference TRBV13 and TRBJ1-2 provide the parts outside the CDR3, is AAGVIQSPRHLIKEKRETATLKCYPIPRHDTVYWYQQGPGQDPQFLISFYEKMQSDKGSIPDRFSAQQFSDYHSELNMSSLELGDSALYFCASSLEPEDGYTFGSGTRLTVV.

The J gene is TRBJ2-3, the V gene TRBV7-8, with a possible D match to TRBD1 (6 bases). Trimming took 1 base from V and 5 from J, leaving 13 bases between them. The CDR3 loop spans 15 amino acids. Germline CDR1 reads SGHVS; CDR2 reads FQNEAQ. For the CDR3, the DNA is TGTGCCAGCAGCTTAGGGGGGCCCCCCGTAGATACGCAGTATTTT. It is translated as CASSLGGPPVDTQYF.

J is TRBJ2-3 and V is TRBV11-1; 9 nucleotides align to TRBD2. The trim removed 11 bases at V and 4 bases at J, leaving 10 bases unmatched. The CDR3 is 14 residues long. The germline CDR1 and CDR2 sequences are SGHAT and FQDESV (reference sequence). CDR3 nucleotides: TGTGCCCCAGGCGGAGCGGGGGGTGCAGATACGCAGTATTTT. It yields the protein CAPGGAGGADTQYF.

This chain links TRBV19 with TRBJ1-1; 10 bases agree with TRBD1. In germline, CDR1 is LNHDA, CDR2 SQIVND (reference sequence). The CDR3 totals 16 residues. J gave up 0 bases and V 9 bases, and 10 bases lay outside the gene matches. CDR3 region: CASQVRTGGMNTEAFF. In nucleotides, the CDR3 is TGTGCCAGCCAAGTTAGGACAGGGGGGATGAACACTGAAGCTTTCTTT. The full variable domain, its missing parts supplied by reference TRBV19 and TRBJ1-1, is DGGITQSPKYLFRKEGQNVTLSCEQNLNHDAMYWYRQDPGQGLRLIYYSQIVNDFQKGDIAEGYSVSREKKESFPLTVTSAQKNPTAFYLCASQVRTGGMNTEAFFGQGTRLTVV.

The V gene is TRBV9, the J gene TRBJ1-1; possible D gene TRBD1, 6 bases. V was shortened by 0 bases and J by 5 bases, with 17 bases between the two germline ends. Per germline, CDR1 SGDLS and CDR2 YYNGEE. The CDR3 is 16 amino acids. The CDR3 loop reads CASSVASEGGGTEAFF. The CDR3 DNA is TGTGCCAGCAGCGTAGCATCCGAGGGGGGCGGGACTGAAGCTTTCTTT.

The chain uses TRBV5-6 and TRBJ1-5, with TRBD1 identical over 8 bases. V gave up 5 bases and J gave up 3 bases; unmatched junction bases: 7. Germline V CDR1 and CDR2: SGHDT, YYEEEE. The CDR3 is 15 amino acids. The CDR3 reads CASSSRDRNNQPQHF. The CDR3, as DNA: TGTGCCAGCAGTTCCCGGGACAGGAACAATCAGCCCCAGCATTTT.

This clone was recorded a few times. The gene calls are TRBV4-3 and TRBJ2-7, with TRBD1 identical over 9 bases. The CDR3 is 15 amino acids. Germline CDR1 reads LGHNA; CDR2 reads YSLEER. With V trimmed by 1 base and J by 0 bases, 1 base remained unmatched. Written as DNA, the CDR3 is TGCGCCAGCAGCCAAGGGACAGGGGTCTCCTACGAGCAGTACTTC. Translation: CASSQGTGVSYEQYF.

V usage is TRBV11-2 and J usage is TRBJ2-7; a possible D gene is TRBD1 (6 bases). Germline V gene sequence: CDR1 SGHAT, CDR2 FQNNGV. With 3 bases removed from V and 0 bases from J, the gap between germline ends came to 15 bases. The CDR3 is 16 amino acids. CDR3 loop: CASSFSGDASSYEQYF. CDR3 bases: TGTGCCAGCAGCTTTTCAGGGGATGCTTCCTCCTACGAGCAGTACTTC.

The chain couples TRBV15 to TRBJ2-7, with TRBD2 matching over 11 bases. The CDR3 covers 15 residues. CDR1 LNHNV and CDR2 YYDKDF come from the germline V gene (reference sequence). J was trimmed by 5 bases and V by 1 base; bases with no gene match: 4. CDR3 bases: TGTGCCACCAGCAGAGTGGCTAGCGGGGGGAACGAGCAGTACTTC. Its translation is CATSRVASGGNEQYF.

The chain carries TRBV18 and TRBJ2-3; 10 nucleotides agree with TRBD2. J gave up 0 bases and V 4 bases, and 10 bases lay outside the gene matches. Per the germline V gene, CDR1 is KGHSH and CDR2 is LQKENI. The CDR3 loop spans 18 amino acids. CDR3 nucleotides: TGTGCCAGCTCACAATCGCTCAGGACTAGCGGTAGCACAGATACGCAGTATTTT. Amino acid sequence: CASSQSLRTSGSTDTQYF.

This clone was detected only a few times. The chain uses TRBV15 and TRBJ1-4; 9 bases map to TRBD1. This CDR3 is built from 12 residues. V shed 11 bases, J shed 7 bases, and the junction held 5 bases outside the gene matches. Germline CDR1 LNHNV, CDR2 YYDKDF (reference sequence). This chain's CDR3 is CAAGTGFEKLFF. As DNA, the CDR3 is TGTGCCGCCGGGACAGGGTTTGAAAAACTGTTTTTT.